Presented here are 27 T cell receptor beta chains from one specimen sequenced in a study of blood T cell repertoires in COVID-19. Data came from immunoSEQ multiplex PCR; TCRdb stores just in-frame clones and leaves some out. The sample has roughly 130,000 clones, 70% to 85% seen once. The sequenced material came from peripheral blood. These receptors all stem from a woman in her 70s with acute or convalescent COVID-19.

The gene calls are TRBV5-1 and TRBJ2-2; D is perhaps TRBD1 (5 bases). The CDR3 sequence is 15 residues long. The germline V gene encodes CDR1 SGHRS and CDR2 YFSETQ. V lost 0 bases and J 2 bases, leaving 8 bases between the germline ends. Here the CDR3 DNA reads TGCGCCAGCAGCTTGGAGACAGCCAACACCGGGGAGCTGTTTTTT. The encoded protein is CASSLETANTGELFF.

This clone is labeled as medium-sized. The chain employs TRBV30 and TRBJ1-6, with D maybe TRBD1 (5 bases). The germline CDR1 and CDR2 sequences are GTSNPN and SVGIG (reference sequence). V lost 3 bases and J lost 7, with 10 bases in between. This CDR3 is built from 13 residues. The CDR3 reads CAWSETDNSPLHF. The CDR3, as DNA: TGTGCCTGGAGCGAGACAGACAATTCACCCCTCCACTTT.

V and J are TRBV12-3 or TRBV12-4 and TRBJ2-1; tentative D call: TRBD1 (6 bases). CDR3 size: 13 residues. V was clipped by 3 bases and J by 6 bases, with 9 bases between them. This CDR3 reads CASSFDRSNEQFF. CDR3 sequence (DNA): TGTGCCAGCAGTTTCGACAGGAGCAATGAGCAGTTCTTC.

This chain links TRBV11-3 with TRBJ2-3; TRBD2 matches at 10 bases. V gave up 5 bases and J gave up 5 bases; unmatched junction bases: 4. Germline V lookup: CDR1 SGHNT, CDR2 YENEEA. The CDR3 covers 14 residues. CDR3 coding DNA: TGTGCCAGCAGCAGTAGCGGGGGGATAGATACGCAGTATTTT. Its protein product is CASSSSGGIDTQYF. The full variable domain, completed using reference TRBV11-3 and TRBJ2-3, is EAGVVQSPRYKIIEKKQPVAFWCNPISGHNTLYWYLQNLGQGPELLIRYENEEAVDDSQLPKDRFSAERLKGVDSTLKIQPAELGDSAVYLCASSSSGGIDTQYFGPGTRLTVL.

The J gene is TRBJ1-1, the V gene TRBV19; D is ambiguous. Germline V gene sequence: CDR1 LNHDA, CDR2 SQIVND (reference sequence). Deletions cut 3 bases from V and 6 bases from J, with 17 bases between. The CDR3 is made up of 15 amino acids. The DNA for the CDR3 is TGTGCCAGTAGTATCCCAGGCACGGGGATCGCTGAAGCTTTCTTT. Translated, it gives CASSIPGTGIAEAFF.

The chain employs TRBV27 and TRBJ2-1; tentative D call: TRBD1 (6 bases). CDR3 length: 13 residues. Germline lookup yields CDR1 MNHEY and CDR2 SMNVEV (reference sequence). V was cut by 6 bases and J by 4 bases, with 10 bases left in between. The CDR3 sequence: CASRLTGYNEQFF. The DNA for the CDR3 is TGTGCCAGCAGACTCACAGGGTACAATGAGCAGTTCTTC.

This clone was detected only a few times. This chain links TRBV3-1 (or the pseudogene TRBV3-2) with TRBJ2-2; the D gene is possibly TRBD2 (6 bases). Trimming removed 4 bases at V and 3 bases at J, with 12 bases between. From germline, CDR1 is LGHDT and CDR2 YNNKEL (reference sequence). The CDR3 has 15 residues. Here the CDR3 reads CASSPNTGDTGELFF. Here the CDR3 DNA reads TGTGCCAGCAGCCCAAACACGGGGGACACCGGGGAGCTGTTTTTT.

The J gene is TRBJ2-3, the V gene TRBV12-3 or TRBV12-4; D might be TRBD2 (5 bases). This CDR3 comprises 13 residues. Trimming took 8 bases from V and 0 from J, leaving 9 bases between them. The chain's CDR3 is CASCPGSTDTQYF. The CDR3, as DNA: TGTGCCAGCTGCCCGGGGAGCACAGATACGCAGTATTTT.

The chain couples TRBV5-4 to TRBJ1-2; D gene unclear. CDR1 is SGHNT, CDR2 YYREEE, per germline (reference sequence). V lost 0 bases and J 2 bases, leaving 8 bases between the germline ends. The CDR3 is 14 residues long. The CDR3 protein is CASSLAGVNYGYTF. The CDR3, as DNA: TGTGCCAGCAGCTTGGCCGGAGTGAACTATGGCTACACCTTC. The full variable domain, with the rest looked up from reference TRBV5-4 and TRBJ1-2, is ETGVTQSPTHLIKTRGQQVTLRCSSQSGHNTVSWYQQALGQGPQFIFQYYREEENGRGNFPPRFSGLQFPNYSSELNVNALELDDSALYLCASSLAGVNYGYTFGSGTRLTVV.

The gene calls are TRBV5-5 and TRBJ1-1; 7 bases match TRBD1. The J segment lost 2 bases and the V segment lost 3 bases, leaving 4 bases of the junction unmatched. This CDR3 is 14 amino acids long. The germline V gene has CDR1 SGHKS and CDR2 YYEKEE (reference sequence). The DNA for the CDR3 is TGTGCCAGCAGCTGGGGACAGACAAACACTGAAGCTTTCTTT. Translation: CASSWGQTNTEAFF.

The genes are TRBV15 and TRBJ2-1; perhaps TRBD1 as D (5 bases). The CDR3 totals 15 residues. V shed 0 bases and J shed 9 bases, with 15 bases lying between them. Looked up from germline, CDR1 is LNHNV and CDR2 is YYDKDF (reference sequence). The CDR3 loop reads CATSRDRAGIIEQFF. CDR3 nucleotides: TGTGCCACCAGCAGAGATCGGGCAGGGATTATTGAGCAGTTCTTC.

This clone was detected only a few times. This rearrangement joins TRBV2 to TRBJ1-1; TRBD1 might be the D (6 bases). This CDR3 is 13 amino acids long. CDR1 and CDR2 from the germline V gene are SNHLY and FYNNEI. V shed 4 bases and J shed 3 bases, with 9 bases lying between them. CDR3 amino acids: CASSATGYTEAFF. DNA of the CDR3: TGTGCCAGCAGTGCTACAGGGTACACTGAAGCTTTCTTT.

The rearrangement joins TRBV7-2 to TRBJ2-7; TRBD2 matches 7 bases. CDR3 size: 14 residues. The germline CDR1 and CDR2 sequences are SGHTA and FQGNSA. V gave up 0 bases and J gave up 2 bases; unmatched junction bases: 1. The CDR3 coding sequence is TGTGCCAGCAGCTTAGCGGGGGGGGCCTACGAGCAGTACGTC. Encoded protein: CASSLAGGAYEQYV.

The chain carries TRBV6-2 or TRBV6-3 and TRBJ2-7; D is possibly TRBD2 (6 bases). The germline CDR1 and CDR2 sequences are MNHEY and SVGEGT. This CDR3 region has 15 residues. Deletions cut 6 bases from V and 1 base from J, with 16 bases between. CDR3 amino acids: CASSRTRGGSYEQYV. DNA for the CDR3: TGTGCCAGCAGCAGGACCAGAGGAGGGTCCTACGAGCAGTACGTC.

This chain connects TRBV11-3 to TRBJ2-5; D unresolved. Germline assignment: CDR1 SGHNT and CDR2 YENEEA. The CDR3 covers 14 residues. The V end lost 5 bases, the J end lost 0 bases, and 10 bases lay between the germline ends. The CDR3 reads CASSVGWYQETQYF. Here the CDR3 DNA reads TGTGCCAGCAGCGTCGGGTGGTACCAAGAGACCCAGTACTTC.

CDR3 sequence (DNA): TGCAGTGCTTCAGGGGATGAAAAACTGTTTTTT. This codes for CSASGDEKLFF. The chain uses TRBV20-1 and TRBJ1-4; TRBD1 might be the D (6 bases). CDR3 length: 11 residues. Per germline, CDR1 DFQATT and CDR2 SNEGSKA (reference sequence). Trimming left V 5 bases short and J 6 bases short, with 7 bases between.

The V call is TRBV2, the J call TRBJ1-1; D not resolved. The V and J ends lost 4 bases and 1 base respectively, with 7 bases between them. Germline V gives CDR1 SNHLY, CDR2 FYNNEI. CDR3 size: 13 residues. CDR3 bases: TGTGCCAGCAGTGTGCGGAGGAACACTGAAGCTTTCTTT. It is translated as CASSVRRNTEAFF.

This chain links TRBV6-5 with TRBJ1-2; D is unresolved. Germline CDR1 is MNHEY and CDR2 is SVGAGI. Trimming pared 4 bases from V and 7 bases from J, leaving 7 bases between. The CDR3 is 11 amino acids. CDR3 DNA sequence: TGTGCCAGCAGTTCGAGACTTGGCTACACCTTC. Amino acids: CASSSRLGYTF.

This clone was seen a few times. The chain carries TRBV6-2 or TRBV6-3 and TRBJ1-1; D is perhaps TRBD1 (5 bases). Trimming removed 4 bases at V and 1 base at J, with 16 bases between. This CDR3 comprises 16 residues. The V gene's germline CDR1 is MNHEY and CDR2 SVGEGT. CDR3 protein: CASSSGLTSRNTEAFF. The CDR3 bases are TGTGCCAGCAGTTCGGGACTCACTAGCAGGAACACTGAAGCTTTCTTT.

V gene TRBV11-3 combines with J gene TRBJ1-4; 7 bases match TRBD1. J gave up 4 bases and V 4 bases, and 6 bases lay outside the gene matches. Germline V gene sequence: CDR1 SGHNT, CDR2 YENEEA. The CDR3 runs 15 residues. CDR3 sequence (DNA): TGTGCCAGCAGCTCTCCGGGACAGAATAATGAAAAACTGTTTTTT. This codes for CASSSPGQNNEKLFF.

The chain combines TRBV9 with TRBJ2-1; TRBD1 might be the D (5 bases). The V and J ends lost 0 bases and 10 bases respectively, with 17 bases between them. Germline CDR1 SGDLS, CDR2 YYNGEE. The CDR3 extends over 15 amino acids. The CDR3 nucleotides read TGTGCCAGCAGCGTAGCTCCCCAGGGAAGGGAAGAGCAGTTCTTC. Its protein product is CASSVAPQGREEQFF.

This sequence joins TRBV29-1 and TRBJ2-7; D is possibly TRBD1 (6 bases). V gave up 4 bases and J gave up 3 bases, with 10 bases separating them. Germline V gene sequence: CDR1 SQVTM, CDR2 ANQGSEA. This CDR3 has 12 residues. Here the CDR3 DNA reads TGCAGCGTTGCACAGGGAGTCTACGAGCAGTACTTC. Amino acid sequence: CSVAQGVYEQYF.

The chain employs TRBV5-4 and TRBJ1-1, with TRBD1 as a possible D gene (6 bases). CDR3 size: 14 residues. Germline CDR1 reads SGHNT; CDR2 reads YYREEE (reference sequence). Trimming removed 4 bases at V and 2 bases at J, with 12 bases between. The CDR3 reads CASSTRTANTEAFF. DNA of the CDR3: TGTGCCAGCAGCACCCGGACAGCTAACACTGAAGCTTTCTTT.

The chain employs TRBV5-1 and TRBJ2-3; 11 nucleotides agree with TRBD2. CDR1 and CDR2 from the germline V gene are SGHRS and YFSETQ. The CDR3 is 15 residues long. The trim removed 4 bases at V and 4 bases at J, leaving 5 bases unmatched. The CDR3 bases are TGCGCCAGCAGCGCTAGCGGGGGGAGCTCAGATACGCAGTATTTT. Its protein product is CASSASGGSSDTQYF. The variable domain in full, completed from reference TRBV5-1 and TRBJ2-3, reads KAGVTQTPRYLIKTRGQQVTLSCSPISGHRSVSWYQQTPGQGLQFLFEYFSETQRNKGNFPGRFSGRQFSNSRSEMNVSTLELGDSALYLCASSASGGSSDTQYFGPGTRLTVL.

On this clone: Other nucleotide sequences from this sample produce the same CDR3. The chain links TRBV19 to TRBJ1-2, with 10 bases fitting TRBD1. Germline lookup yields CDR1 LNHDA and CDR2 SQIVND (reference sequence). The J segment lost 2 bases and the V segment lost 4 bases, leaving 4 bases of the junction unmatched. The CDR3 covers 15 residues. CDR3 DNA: TGTGCCAGTAGTACACGGGACAGGGGAAACTATGGCTACACCTTC. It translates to CASSTRDRGNYGYTF.

The CDR3: CASSEQGAYNSPLHF. CDR3 sequence (DNA): TGTGCCAGTTCTGAACAGGGTGCCTATAATTCACCCCTCCACTTT. The chain links TRBV19 to TRBJ1-6, with a tentative D call TRBD1 (6 bases). Germline CDR1 LNHDA, CDR2 SQIVND (reference sequence). V lost 8 bases and J lost 2, with 13 bases in between. The CDR3 is 15 residues long. Full variable domain (remainder filled in from reference TRBV19 and TRBJ1-6): DGGITQSPKYLFRKEGQNVTLSCEQNLNHDAMYWYRQDPGQGLRLIYYSQIVNDFQKGDIAEGYSVSREKKESFPLTVTSAQKNPTAFYLCASSEQGAYNSPLHFGNGTRLTVT.

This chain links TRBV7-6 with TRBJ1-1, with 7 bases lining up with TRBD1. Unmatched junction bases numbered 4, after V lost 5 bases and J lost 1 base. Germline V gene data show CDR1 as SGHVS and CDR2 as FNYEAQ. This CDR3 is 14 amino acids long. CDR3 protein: CASSVQGTNTEAFF. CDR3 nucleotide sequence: TGTGCCAGCAGCGTACAGGGGACGAACACTGAAGCTTTCTTT.